The entry below gives a single T cell receptor beta chain sequence along with its context. Its antigen is still unknown. Within one base of it there is no much larger clone, and no base qualities were kept. The entry originates in a study of CD8+CD57+ T cells in acquired aplastic anemia (dated by TCRdb to between 2017 and 2018). Study-level background: On average, sorted CD4+ and CD8+ cells yielded approximately 3 ug of extracted DNA, with a range of about 0.18 to 30 ug. Healthy donor samples averaged roughly 9.8 million reads for CD4+ and roughly 11 million for CD8+ cells. The paper's findings and limits, for the study overall: Patients and healthy controls showed no significant difference in CD8+ Simpson's diversity (P=0.060). Twenty-nine CD8+ CDR3 sequences were found to be shared between patients and controls, but these sequences appeared to be highly expressed in patients and within the immunodominant clones of the patients.

Profiling of TCR beta VDJ combinations and CDR3 sequences used genomic DNA as the template. An Illumina HiSeq 2000 was the platform used for TCR repertoire sequencing. Processing in the source paper ran as follows. TRBV/TRBJ rearrangement plots, CDR3 size and DJ length profiles, and Simpson's diversity index were used to evaluate the repertoires. Whichever DNA sequence was most abundant in the deep sequencing data was defined as the immunodominant clone. CDR3 amino acid sequences were checked for sharing across subjects and were also compared against the VDJdb database and published repertoires. TCRdb applied fastp at Q25 and MiXCR to the public reads, then kept only in-frame beta chains. Rows matching on CDR3 protein sequence are summarized as one entry with the most common DNA and genes. The authors' filters were not applied to this entry. Across this sample there are some 64,000 distinct CDR3 sequences, with less than 65% seen only once. 2.5% of the sample rests with the top ten.

Sequences SNHLY (CDR1) and FYNNEI (CDR2) are obtained from the germline V gene. The CDR3, from cysteine to phenylalanine, totals 13 residues. The CDR3 DNA has 39 bases and is translated from base 1. V and J are truncated by 6 bases and 7 bases respectively, leaving an intervening sequence of 13 bases. TCR repertoires of sorted CD4+ and CD8+ blood T cells from severe aplastic anemia patients and healthy subjects were deep-sequenced in the study. Ficoll-Paque density gradient centrifugation was used to isolate peripheral blood mononuclear cells. CD4+ and CD8+ T cells were sorted by FACS or magnetic beads before DNA extraction.

Sequencing used sorted CD4+, CD8+, or CD8+CD57+ T cells (not recorded which) from PBMCs. Rearrangement joined TRBV2 to TRBJ1-5, with no confidently assigned D gene. The source of this sequence is a human donor in good health, serving as a control. The nucleotide sequence reads as follows: TGTGCCAGCAGAGGAAGCGGGAGGCAGCCCCAGCATTTT. Translation gives CASRGSGRQPQHF.